This T cell receptor beta chain appears in the sequencing data of a study of shared clonotypes between healthy human individuals. Study findings and constraints: With few donors, the genetic and exposure-history diversity represented was limited. Clonotype sharing among donors likely depends on sequencing depth.

About this clone: Antigen: not known.

Every immunoSEQ plate was one replicate of a subset's evenly spread DNA. For unsorted PBMC, about 290 ng DNA per replicate equaled approximately 30,000 T cell genomes. Assay used: immunoSEQ multiplex PCR; TCRdb lists only in-frame clones, some missing. The data contain around 430,000 clones, roughly 80% of them singletons. The specimen sequenced was PBMCs. The clonotype was recovered from a woman aged 40 to 50 in good health. Some clones in this sample may be carry-over from other donors' samples.

The CDR3 nucleotides are TGTGCCAGCAGCTCCCTGACAGACGGAAAACTGTTTTTT. It encodes CASSSLTDGKLFF. The chain recombines TRBV6-5 with TRBJ1-4, with D tentatively TRBD1 (5 bases). Trimming removed 6 bases from V and 10 bases from J, with 15 bases in between. CDR3 length: 13 residues. Germline CDR1 reads MNHEY; CDR2 reads SVGAGI.